This T cell receptor beta chain emerged from a study of shared clonotypes between healthy human individuals. Broader study findings: Having only a few donors restricted how much genetic and exposure-history diversity was captured. Naive subsets typically showed greater estimated richness than memory subsets.

As to this clone: The target antigen is unknown.

When replicate PCRs were run on sorted subsets, they used about 220 ng DNA, approximately 27,000 T cell genomes. TCRdb keeps only in-frame clones here, not all; method: immunoSEQ multiplex PCR. Of some 300,000 clones in the sample, over 70% were seen once. A split of CD4+ cells into CD45RA+ naive and CD45RA-negative memory subsets was performed. This TCR was sampled from a man under 40 in good health. The sample consisted of memory CD4+ T cells sorted from blood. The subset: CD45RA-negative fraction.

In DNA form, the CDR3 reads TGTGCCAGCAGCCCCAGCACAGGCTACCGGCCACGGGATACGCAGTATTTT. Its protein product is CASSPSTGYRPRDTQYF. J is TRBJ2-3 and V is TRBV11-2; TRBD1 is a possible D gene (5 bases). V was shortened by 5 bases and J by 6 bases, with 24 bases between the two germline ends. Germline-derived CDR1 and CDR2 are SGHAT and FQNNGV. CDR3 length equals 17 residues.